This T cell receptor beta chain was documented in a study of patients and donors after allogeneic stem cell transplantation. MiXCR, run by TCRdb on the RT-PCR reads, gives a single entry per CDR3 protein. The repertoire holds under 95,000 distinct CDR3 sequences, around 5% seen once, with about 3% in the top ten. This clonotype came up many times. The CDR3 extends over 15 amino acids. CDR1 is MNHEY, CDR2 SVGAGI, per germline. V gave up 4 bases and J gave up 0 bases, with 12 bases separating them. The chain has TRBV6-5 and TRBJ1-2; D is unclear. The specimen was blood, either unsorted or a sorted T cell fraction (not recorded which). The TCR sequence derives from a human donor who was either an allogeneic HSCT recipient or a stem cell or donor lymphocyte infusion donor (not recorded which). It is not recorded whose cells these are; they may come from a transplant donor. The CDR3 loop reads CASSLGGSSNYGYTF. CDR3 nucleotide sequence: TGTGCCAGCAGTTTGGGAGGGAGCTCTAACTATGGCTACACCTTC.